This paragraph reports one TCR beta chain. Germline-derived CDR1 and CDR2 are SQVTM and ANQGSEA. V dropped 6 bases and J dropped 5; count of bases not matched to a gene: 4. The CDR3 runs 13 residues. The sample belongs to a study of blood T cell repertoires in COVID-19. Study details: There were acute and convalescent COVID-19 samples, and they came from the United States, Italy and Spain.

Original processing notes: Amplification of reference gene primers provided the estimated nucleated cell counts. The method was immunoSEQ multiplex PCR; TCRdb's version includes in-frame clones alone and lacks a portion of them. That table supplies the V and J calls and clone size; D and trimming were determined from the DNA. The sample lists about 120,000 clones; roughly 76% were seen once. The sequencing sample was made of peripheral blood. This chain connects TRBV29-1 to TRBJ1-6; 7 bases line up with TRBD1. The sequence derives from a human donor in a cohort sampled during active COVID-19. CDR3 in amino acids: CSVRQGDNSPLHF. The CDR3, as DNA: TGCAGCGTGCGACAGGGCGATAATTCACCCCTCCACTTT.